This T cell receptor (beta chain) was captured by sequencing in a study of T cells expressing NK-cell markers. General study findings and limits: These clonotypes also led the CD3+CD56-NKG2C+ fraction in a handful of donors. In over 5 donors, dominant CD3+CD56+NKG2C+ clonotypes ranked among the top 10 CD8+ clonotypes.

Points on this clonotype: Its antigen is unknown.

TCRdb re-called the 5' RACE reads and shows each CDR3 protein once, DNA omitted. In total, the table holds roughly 450,000 distinct CDR3 sequences. This CDR3 has 19 amino acids. The germline gives CDR1 MNHEY, CDR2 SVGEGT. The V gene is TRBV6-2 or TRBV6-3, the J gene TRBJ2-1; TCRdb names TRBD2, which stays unverified in the absence of DNA. Sequencing was done on a sample of blood T cells: a sorted CD56 or NKG2C T cell subset, CD4+ or CD8+ T cells, or bulk PBMC T cells (not recorded which). This sequence was found in a woman aged 45-59 years in good health. The CDR3 loop reads CASKLVPGLAGGSRNEQFF.